One and the same sample provided the 25 T cell receptor beta chains below, sequenced in a study of T cell changes during pregnancy in multiple sclerosis. Some clones are missing from TCRdb's copy, which holds only in-frame ones; the method was immunoSEQ multiplex PCR. This sample has 75,000 to 95,000 clones; around 93% occur once, and the top ten carry approximately 0.99%. Sample: peripheral blood, taken before pregnancy. These receptors originate from a female donor with multiple sclerosis, enrolled in a pregnancy study.

The rearrangement links TRBV10-2 to TRBJ1-2; tentatively, D is TRBD1 (5 bases). Between the trimmed V and J ends, which lost 6 bases and 0 bases, there was a span of 17 bases. Germline CDR1 reads WSHSY; CDR2 reads SAAADI. This CDR3 contains 16 residues. In DNA form, the CDR3 reads TGCGCCAGCAGCGCCCTTCAGGGATTTTCTAACTATGGCTACACCTTC. Residues: CASSALQGFSNYGYTF.

This clone was seen only a few times. The V and J genes are TRBV27 and TRBJ2-7, with 7 bases fitting TRBD2. Trimming removed 0 bases from V and 4 bases from J; junction bases left unmatched: 0. The CDR3 consists of 13 residues. Germline assignment: CDR1 MNHEY and CDR2 SMNVEV (reference sequence). The CDR3 DNA reads TGTGCCAGCAGTTTATCAGCGGGGTACGAGCAGTACTTC. Translated, it gives CASSLSAGYEQYF.

V and J are TRBV18 and TRBJ2-1; tentatively, D is TRBD2 (5 bases). The CDR3 length is 12 residues. The V gene lost 3 bases and the J gene lost 11 bases, with 11 bases spanning the gap. The germline V gene encodes CDR1 KGHSH and CDR2 LQKENI. The CDR3 loop is CASSPRGRQQFF. CDR3 nucleotide sequence: TGTGCCAGCTCACCTCGGGGTAGACAGCAGTTCTTC.

V gene TRBV6-6 combines with J gene TRBJ2-7; D not certain. Germline V gene lookup returns CDR1 MNHNY and CDR2 SVGAGI (reference sequence). V lost 6 bases and J 2 bases, leaving 8 bases between the germline ends. CDR3 length: 12 amino acids. CDR3 nucleotide sequence: TGTGCCAGCAGCCTACCCCCCTACGAGCAGTACTTC. Its protein is CASSLPPYEQYF.

The J gene is TRBJ1-6, the V gene TRBV7-2; D remains ambiguous. The V end lost 3 bases, the J end lost 10 bases, and 13 bases lay between the germline ends. Germline CDR1 SGHTA, CDR2 FQGNSA. The CDR3 contains 14 residues. DNA of the CDR3: TGTGCCAGCAGCTTCGAACCCTCTCTATCACCCCTCCACTTT. Amino acids: CASSFEPSLSPLHF.

This chain joins TRBV29-1 and TRBJ2-1, with TRBD2 matching 11 bases. This CDR3 region has 14 residues. V trimming: 3 bases; J trimming: 8 bases; junction bases outside the gene matches: 6. Germline CDR1 and CDR2: SQVTM and ANQGSEA. The chain's CDR3 is CSVDTSGSRDEQFF. The CDR3 nucleotides read TGCAGCGTTGACACTAGCGGGAGTCGGGATGAGCAGTTCTTC.

This clone was picked up one time. The genes are TRBV28 and TRBJ2-2; D is undetermined. This CDR3 spans 13 amino acids. CDR1 and CDR2 from the germline V gene are MDHEN and SYDVKM. Trimming took off 1 base at V and 9 bases at J, with 9 bases between the two ends. CDR3 region: CASSLSVVRELFF. The CDR3 region has the DNA TGTGCCAGCAGTTTATCGGTAGTGAGGGAGCTGTTTTTT.

The chain employs TRBV7-9 and TRBJ2-1, with 8 bases fitting TRBD1. The germline gives CDR1 SEHNR, CDR2 FQNEAQ (reference sequence). There are 12 residues in the CDR3. V trimming: 5 bases; J trimming: 16 bases; junction bases outside the gene matches: 10. The CDR3 here is CASSILGQEDFF. The CDR3 region has the DNA TGTGCCAGCAGCATTCTGGGACAGGAAGACTTCTTC.

This chain links TRBV30 with TRBJ2-7; a weak D match, TRBD2 (5 bases). The CDR3 totals 14 residues. V was shortened by 3 bases and J by 2 bases, with 14 bases between the two germline ends. Germline V gives CDR1 GTSNPN, CDR2 SVGIG (reference sequence). CDR3 amino acids: CAWSGIAPTYEQYF. CDR3 in DNA: TGTGCCTGGAGCGGGATAGCTCCCACCTACGAGCAGTACTTC. Full variable domain (outside the CDR3, taken from reference TRBV30 and TRBJ2-7): SQTIHQWPATLVQPVGSPLSLECTVEGTSNPNLYWYRQAAGRGLQLLFYSVGIGQISSEVPQNLSASRPQDRQFILSSKKLLLSDSGFYLCAWSGIAPTYEQYFGPGTRLTVT.

CDR3 region: CASSLSAEAFF. Here the CDR3 DNA reads TGTGCCAGCTCACTGAGCGCTGAAGCTTTCTTT. The chain carries TRBV18 and TRBJ1-1; no clear D gene. Germline CDR1 KGHSH, CDR2 LQKENI. V was pared by 4 bases and J by 6 bases, with 6 bases between. The CDR3 runs 11 residues.

V and J are TRBV29-1 and TRBJ2-1; TRBD2 agrees at 12 bases. This CDR3 spans 14 amino acids. CDR1 is SQVTM, CDR2 ANQGSEA, per germline. J lost 3 bases, V lost 6 bases, and 3 bases had no gene match. The CDR3 bases are TGCAGCGTGGGACTAGCGGGTAACTACAATGAGCAGTTCTTC. Translated, it gives CSVGLAGNYNEQFF.

The rearrangement links TRBV19 to TRBJ2-7; maybe TRBD2 (6 bases). V lost 4 bases and J lost 0, with 10 bases in between. The germline V gene encodes CDR1 LNHDA and CDR2 SQIVND (reference sequence). The CDR3 runs to 14 residues. The CDR3 region is CASSTTGSSYEQYF. CDR3 nucleotide sequence: TGTGCCAGTAGTACCACCGGGAGCTCCTACGAGCAGTACTTC.

The chain employs TRBV5-8 and TRBJ2-7; the D is unclear. The CDR3 is 13 residues long. Germline assignment: CDR1 SGHTS and CDR2 YDEGEE. V was clipped by 5 bases and J by 4 bases, with 13 bases between them. Written as DNA, the CDR3 is TGTGCCAGCAGGTACTCCGGGTTGTACGAGCAGTACTTC. It encodes CASRYSGLYEQYF.

CDR3 nucleotides: TGTGCTAGTGGTTTTAATCCGGGACAGGGGGCCAATGAGCAGTTCTTC. Encoded protein: CASGFNPGQGANEQFF. This chain joins TRBV12-5 and TRBJ2-1; 12 positions match TRBD1. Per germline, CDR1 LGHNT and CDR2 FRNRAP. With 3 bases clipped from V and 6 bases from J, the junction kept 6 bases outside the gene matches. CDR3 size: 16 residues.

The chain employs TRBV27 and TRBJ2-7; possibly TRBD2 for D (6 bases). The germline V gene has CDR1 MNHEY and CDR2 SMNVEV (reference sequence). CDR3 size: 16 residues. V gave up 6 bases and J gave up 0 bases, with 18 bases separating them. The CDR3 sequence is CASSPLGGASSYEQYF. Written as DNA, the CDR3 is TGTGCCAGCAGCCCCTTGGGCGGGGCCAGCTCCTACGAGCAGTACTTC.

The CDR3 spells CASSLSGKATEAFF. CDR3 nucleotides: TGTGCCAGCAGTTTATCAGGTAAAGCCACTGAAGCTTTCTTT. The rearrangement joins TRBV28 to TRBJ1-1; no reliable D call. This CDR3 has 14 residues. The germline V and J ends were trimmed by 1 base and 4 bases, with 10 bases remaining between them. Germline V gives CDR1 MDHEN, CDR2 SYDVKM. The entire variable domain, with the rest obtained from reference TRBV28 and TRBJ1-1, is as follows: DVKVTQSSRYLVKRTGEKVFLECVQDMDHENMFWYRQDPGLGLRLIYFSYDVKMKEKGDIPEGYSVSREKKERFSLILESASTNQTSMYLCASSLSGKATEAFFGQGTRLTVV.

The V call is TRBV6-5, the J call TRBJ2-1, with 9 bases fitting TRBD1. V was pared by 7 bases and J by 3 bases, with 7 bases of the junction left unmatched. Germline values: CDR1 MNHEY, CDR2 SVGAGI. This CDR3 is built from 15 residues. The CDR3 loop reads CASTLLGQGYNEQFF. The CDR3 bases are TGTGCCAGCACCTTACTGGGACAGGGCTACAATGAGCAGTTCTTC.

This rearrangement joins TRBV27 to TRBJ1-2; the match to TRBD1 covers 8 bases. Unmatched junction bases numbered 6, after V lost 6 bases and J lost 3 bases. Per germline, CDR1 MNHEY and CDR2 SMNVEV (reference sequence). This CDR3 is 14 amino acids long. The CDR3 nucleotides are TGTGCCAGCAGACCACAGGGGGTCTACTATGGCTACACCTTC. It is translated as CASRPQGVYYGYTF.

The chain combines TRBV30 with TRBJ1-3, with D possibly TRBD1 on 6 matching bases. Trimming took off 2 bases at V and 0 bases at J, with 17 bases between the two ends. The CDR3 contains 17 residues. Per the germline V gene, CDR1 is GTSNPN and CDR2 is SVGIG (reference sequence). CDR3 DNA sequence: TGTGCCTGGAGTTTTAAGGGGGACTACAGCTCTGGAAACACCATATATTTT. Amino acids: CAWSFKGDYSSGNTIYF.

The gene calls are TRBV5-1 and TRBJ2-7; 11 nucleotides agree with TRBD2. This CDR3 spans 14 amino acids. With V trimmed by 4 bases and J by 6 bases, 6 bases remained unmatched. Germline V gene data show CDR1 as SGHRS and CDR2 as YFSETQ. CDR3 bases: TGCGCCAGCAGCCCACTAGCGGGAGCAGGCGAGCAGTACTTC. Its protein product is CASSPLAGAGEQYF.

The chain combines TRBV2 with TRBJ2-3; the D gene is possibly TRBD1 (6 bases). The CDR3 loop spans 15 amino acids. V was trimmed by 4 bases and J by 0 bases, leaving 11 bases between them. Germline CDR1 reads SNHLY; CDR2 reads FYNNEI. The CDR3 reads CASSGTELSTDTQYF. The CDR3 region has the DNA TGTGCCAGCAGTGGGACAGAGCTCAGCACAGATACGCAGTATTTT.

The gene calls are TRBV4-1 and TRBJ2-1; 9 bases are shared with TRBD2. V shed 2 bases and J 1 base; nucleotides not matched to a gene: 9. This CDR3 spans 18 amino acids. Looked up from germline, CDR1 is MGHRA and CDR2 is YSYEKL. The CDR3 loop is CASSQIVGRGGSYNEQFF. DNA for the CDR3: TGCGCCAGCAGCCAAATAGTGGGGCGGGGGGGATCCTACAATGAGCAGTTCTTC.

The chain recombines TRBV25-1 with TRBJ2-7; D remains unclear. In germline, CDR1 is MGHDK, CDR2 SYGVNS. This CDR3 is built from 13 residues. V gave up 4 bases and J gave up 6 bases, with 13 bases separating them. The CDR3 is CASSAAGGLEQYF. CDR3 nucleotides: TGTGCCAGCAGTGCGGCAGGTGGTCTCGAGCAGTACTTC.

The rearrangement joins TRBV12-5 to TRBJ2-7; TRBD1 matches 8 bases. The germline V gene has CDR1 LGHNT and CDR2 FRNRAP. V shed 2 bases and J 2 bases; nucleotides not matched to a gene: 5. CDR3 length: 15 amino acids. CDR3 sequence (DNA): TGTGCTAGTGGTTTGAGGGACAGGCGAACCTACGAGCAGTACTTC. Translated: CASGLRDRRTYEQYF.

The gene calls are TRBV14 and TRBJ1-3, with 9 bases that match TRBD1. The V gene end was trimmed by 2 bases and the J gene end by 4 bases; junction bases not matched to a gene: 6. CDR1 SGHDN and CDR2 FVKESK come from the germline V gene. The CDR3 is made up of 16 amino acids. In nucleotides, the CDR3 is TGTGCCAGCAGCCAAAAACAGGGGGCTAAAGGAAACACCATATATTTT. Translating gives CASSQKQGAKGNTIYF. Filled out from reference TRBV14 and TRBJ1-3, the complete variable domain reads EAGVTQFPSHSVIEKGQTVTLRCDPISGHDNLYWYRRVMGKEIKFLLHFVKESKQDESGMPNNRFLAERTGGTYSTLKVQPAELEDSGVYFCASSQKQGAKGNTIYFGEGSWLTVV.